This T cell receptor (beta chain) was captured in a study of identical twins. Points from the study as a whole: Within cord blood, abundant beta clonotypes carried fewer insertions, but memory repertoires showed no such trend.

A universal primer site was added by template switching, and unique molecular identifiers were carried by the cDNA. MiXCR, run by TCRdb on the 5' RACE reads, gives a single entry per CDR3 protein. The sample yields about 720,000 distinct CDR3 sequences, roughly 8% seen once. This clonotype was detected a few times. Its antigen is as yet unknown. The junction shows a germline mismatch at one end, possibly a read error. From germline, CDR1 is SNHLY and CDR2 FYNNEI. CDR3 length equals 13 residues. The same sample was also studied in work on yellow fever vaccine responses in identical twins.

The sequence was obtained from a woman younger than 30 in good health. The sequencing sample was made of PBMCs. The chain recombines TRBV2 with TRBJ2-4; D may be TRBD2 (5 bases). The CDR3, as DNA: TGTGCCAGCAGTACGTTAAATTATGATTCGGAGGACTTC. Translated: CASSTLNYDSEDF.